The 30 T cell receptor beta chains reported below all come from one sample, sequenced in a study of T cells expressing NK-cell markers. TCRdb reprocessed the 5' RACE reads and keeps a single row for each CDR3 protein, giving no DNA. The sample table includes approximately 440,000 distinct CDR3 sequences. The sequencing input was blood T cells: a sorted CD56 or NKG2C T cell subset, CD4+ or CD8+ T cells, or bulk PBMC T cells (not recorded which). Source of these receptors: a woman aged 45-65 years in good health.

The chain carries TRBV14 and TRBJ2-3; the D gene TCRdb calls, TRBD1, cannot be checked with no DNA. From germline, CDR1 is SGHDN and CDR2 FVKESK. The CDR3 covers 18 residues. This CDR3 is CASSQWGTGTVSTDTQYF.

V usage is TRBV19 and J usage is TRBJ2-6. The CDR3 consists of 14 residues. Germline CDR1 is LNHDA and CDR2 is SQIVND (reference sequence). CDR3 amino acids: CAILREPGANVLTF.

This CDR3 reads CSARVGVSSEQYF. The genes are TRBV20-1 and TRBJ2-7. CDR3 length equals 13 residues. Germline lookup yields CDR1 DFQATT and CDR2 SNEGSKA (reference sequence).

This chain links TRBV10-3 with TRBJ2-1; checking the TCRdb D call of TRBD2 is not possible without DNA. Germline CDR1 and CDR2: ENHRY and SYGVKD. The CDR3 contains 16 residues. The CDR3 reads CAISDRLLPANNEQFF.

The chain links TRBV2 to TRBJ2-2; TCRdb's D call, TRBD1, is unchecked because there is no DNA. From germline, CDR1 is SNHLY and CDR2 FYNNEI. This CDR3 comprises 16 residues. Here the CDR3 reads CASSATVGQLSGELFF.

This chain joins TRBV6-5 and TRBJ2-3; with no DNA, the TCRdb D assignment of TRBD1 cannot be verified. From germline, CDR1 is MNHEY and CDR2 SVGAGI. The CDR3 extends over 16 amino acids. CDR3 protein: CASSSRVQEITDTQYF.

The rearrangement uses TRBV20-1 and TRBJ2-2; TCRdb gives TRBD1 as the D gene, but with no DNA this cannot be confirmed. Germline V gene sequence: CDR1 DFQATT, CDR2 SNEGSKA (reference sequence). This CDR3 is built from 14 residues. CDR3 sequence reads: CSARGGMSHGELFF.

The rearrangement links TRBV19 to TRBJ2-3; TCRdb names TRBD2, which stays unverified in the absence of DNA. The CDR3 length is 15 residues. CDR1 is LNHDA, CDR2 SQIVND, per germline (reference sequence). CDR3 amino acids: CASSITSGSQDTQYF.

The V call is TRBV5-5, the J call TRBJ2-1; the D call from TCRdb, TRBD2, cannot be confirmed without DNA. Germline-derived CDR1 and CDR2 are SGHKS and YYEKEE (reference sequence). The CDR3 has 18 amino acids. This CDR3 is CASSQTIAGLISYNEQFF. The whole variable domain, filled in from reference TRBV5-5 and TRBJ2-1, reads DAGVTQSPTHLIKTRGQQVTLRCSPISGHKSVSWYQQVLGQGPQFIFQYYEKEERGRGNFPDRFSARQFPNYSSELNVNALLLGDSALYLCASSQTIAGLISYNEQFFGPGTRLTVL.

The chain carries TRBV28 and TRBJ1-6; the TCRdb D gene call, TRBD1, has no DNA to confirm it. Germline loops: CDR1 MDHEN, CDR2 SYDVKM. The CDR3 has 15 residues. CDR3 residues: CASSGGHIVTSPLHF.

The chain employs TRBV7-3 and TRBJ2-3. The CDR3 runs 15 residues. CDR1 and CDR2 from the germline V gene are SGHTA and FQGTGA. The CDR3 loop reads CASSLMTGSTDTQYF.

The chain has TRBV4-1 and TRBJ2-2; TCRdb designates TRBD2, a call that cannot be tested without DNA. The CDR3 loop spans 17 amino acids. CDR1 is MGHRA and CDR2 is YSYEKL in the germline V gene. CDR3 protein: CASSQGGSGKFPGELFF.

The rearrangement joins TRBV5-1 to TRBJ2-3; the D call from TCRdb, TRBD1, cannot be confirmed without DNA. The CDR3 runs 16 residues. Per germline, CDR1 SGHRS and CDR2 YFSETQ. The CDR3 sequence: CASSLKGAISIDTQYF.

V gene TRBV7-8 combines with J gene TRBJ1-1. Germline V CDR1 and CDR2: SGHVS, FQNEAQ. This CDR3 spans 15 amino acids. CDR3 sequence: CASSYLGRKNTEAFF.

V and J are TRBV30 and TRBJ2-1; the TCRdb D gene call, TRBD2, has no DNA to confirm it. Germline loops: CDR1 GTSNPN, CDR2 SVGIG (reference sequence). The CDR3 is 14 residues long. CDR3 sequence: CAYRVGSGYNEQFF.

The rearrangement joins TRBV7-8 to TRBJ2-1. CDR3 size: 16 residues. CDR1 is SGHVS and CDR2 is FQNEAQ in the germline V gene. The CDR3 loop is CASSLLYQSSYNEQFF. Full variable domain (rest looked up from reference TRBV7-8 and TRBJ2-1): GAGVSQSPRYKVAKRGQDVALRCDPISGHVSLFWYQQALGQGPEFLTYFQNEAQLDKSGLPSDRFFAERPEGSVSTLKIQRTQQEDSAVYLCASSLLYQSSYNEQFFGPGTRLTVL.

The genes are TRBV6-1 and TRBJ2-7. Germline-derived CDR1 and CDR2 are MNHNS and SASEGT. The CDR3 is made up of 11 amino acids. The CDR3 is CASTDDYEQYF.

The rearrangement uses TRBV10-3 and TRBJ2-7; the D gene TCRdb calls, TRBD2, cannot be checked with no DNA. The germline gives CDR1 ENHRY, CDR2 SYGVKD. This CDR3 has 13 residues. This CDR3 reads CAIWSGPEGEQYF.

The rearrangement links TRBV12-3 or TRBV12-4 to TRBJ1-2; absent DNA, TCRdb's TRBD1 call cannot be checked. The CDR3 contains 15 residues. CDR3 loop: CASSLGRRDNYGYTF.

The chain uses TRBV5-5 and TRBJ1-3. This CDR3 region has 14 residues. Germline V gene data show CDR1 as SGHKS and CDR2 as YYEKEE (reference sequence). CDR3 in amino acids: CASSPGGLGNTIYF. The variable domain in full, with the rest retrieved from reference TRBV5-5 and TRBJ1-3, is DAGVTQSPTHLIKTRGQQVTLRCSPISGHKSVSWYQQVLGQGPQFIFQYYEKEERGRGNFPDRFSARQFPNYSSELNVNALLLGDSALYLCASSPGGLGNTIYFGEGSWLTVV.

The rearrangement joins TRBV12-3 or TRBV12-4 to TRBJ1-2; TCRdb designates TRBD1, a call that cannot be tested without DNA. This CDR3 is built from 14 residues. The CDR3: CASRVNAGGLGYTF.

The chain carries TRBV27 and TRBJ1-5; the TCRdb call, TRBD1, lacks DNA for checking. The CDR3 has 14 residues. The germline V gene encodes CDR1 MNHEY and CDR2 SMNVEV (reference sequence). CDR3 sequence: CASSLQGLPGPQHF.

The chain has TRBV15 and TRBJ2-5; no DNA is available, so the TRBD1 call from TCRdb remains unchecked. Germline lookup yields CDR1 LNHNV and CDR2 YYDKDF (reference sequence). CDR3 length equals 16 residues. CDR3 in amino acids: CATSARQAPGQETQYF. Based on the CDR3 plus reference TRBV15 and TRBJ2-5, the full variable domain is DAMVIQNPRYQVTQFGKPVTLSCSQTLNHNVMYWYQQKSSQAPKLLFHYYDKDFNNEADTPDNFQSRRPNTSFCFLDIRSPGLGDTAMYLCATSARQAPGQETQYFGPGTRLLVL.

V usage is TRBV20-1 and J usage is TRBJ2-7; as DNA is missing, the TRBD1 call by TCRdb cannot be tested. This CDR3 has 13 residues. CDR1 is DFQATT and CDR2 is SNEGSKA in the germline V gene (reference sequence). The CDR3 sequence is CSARGAPTIEQYF.

V is TRBV7-2 and J is TRBJ2-1; TCRdb reports TRBD2, a call that lacks DNA to check it against. The CDR3 contains 14 residues. CDR1 is SGHTA and CDR2 is FQGNSA in the germline V gene. Here the CDR3 reads CASSLGRLANEQFF.

CDR3 region: CASSPRLAGYADTQYF. J is TRBJ2-3 and V is TRBV7-2; TCRdb's D call of TRBD2 is untestable without DNA. The germline gives CDR1 SGHTA, CDR2 FQGNSA. This CDR3 is 16 amino acids long.

J is TRBJ2-1 and V is TRBV15. Germline CDR1 is LNHNV and CDR2 is YYDKDF (reference sequence). There are 16 residues in the CDR3. CDR3 sequence: CATSRVSGSSYNEQFF. Variable domain in full (rest from reference TRBV15 and TRBJ2-1): DAMVIQNPRYQVTQFGKPVTLSCSQTLNHNVMYWYQQKSSQAPKLLFHYYDKDFNNEADTPDNFQSRRPNTSFCFLDIRSPGLGDTAMYLCATSRVSGSSYNEQFFGPGTRLTVL.

J is TRBJ2-5 and V is TRBV19; TCRdb's D call, TRBD1, is unchecked because there is no DNA. The CDR3 is made up of 15 amino acids. Germline CDR1 is LNHDA and CDR2 is SQIVND (reference sequence). The chain's CDR3 is CASNPGLAYQETQYF.

The V and J genes are TRBV3-1 and TRBJ2-1; the TCRdb D gene call, TRBD2, has no DNA to confirm it. The CDR3 is made up of 13 amino acids. Germline-derived CDR1 and CDR2 are LGHDT and YNNKEL (reference sequence). The CDR3 protein is CASNRTSGNEQFF.

The chain recombines TRBV5-5 with TRBJ2-2; TCRdb gives TRBD1 as the D gene, but with no DNA this cannot be confirmed. Per the germline V gene, CDR1 is SGHKS and CDR2 is YYEKEE (reference sequence). The CDR3 sequence is 17 residues long. This chain's CDR3 is CASSSPTPGSETGELFF. Full variable domain (remainder filled in from reference TRBV5-5 and TRBJ2-2): DAGVTQSPTHLIKTRGQQVTLRCSPISGHKSVSWYQQVLGQGPQFIFQYYEKEERGRGNFPDRFSARQFPNYSSELNVNALLLGDSALYLCASSSPTPGSETGELFFGEGSRLTVL.